A selection of T cell receptor beta chains follows, all from one sample in a study of regulatory T cells in long-lasting Graves disease. TCRdb reprocessed the multiplex PCR reads via MiXCR and lists one record per CDR3 protein. The sample holds 350,000 to 450,000 distinct CDR3 sequences, around 16% seen once. This sample was shared with a second study, whose subject was T cells in Graves' hyperthyroidism and ophthalmopathy.

This specimen consisted of peripheral blood mononuclear cells (PBMCs), obtained at new diagnosis, from a patient treated with antithyroid drugs. Source of these receptors: a woman aged 40 to 55 with Graves disease. The CDR3 runs from the conserved cysteine through the conserved F or W. Each record gives: J gene, D gene, V gene, clone size, CDR3 protein, CDR3 DNA. A D gene is named only where the DNA matches it firmly. Clone size, where shown, is once, few, many, or a class for clones that have expanded.

TRBJ2-7,TRBD2,TRBV20-1,few,CSAREGGPEGTPLF,TGCAGTGCTAGGGAGGGAGGGCCGGAAGGGACTCCTCTTTTC
TRBJ2-3,TRBD2,TRBV12-3/TRBV12-4,many,CASSFPRVSGSPLATDTQYF,TGTGCCAGCAGTTTCCCCCGAGTAAGCGGGAGCCCGCTAGCCACAGATACGCAGTATTTT
TRBJ2-1,.,TRBV7-8,.,CASSIGSAYNEQFF,TGTGCCAGCAGCATTGGGAGCGCATACAATGAGCAGTTCTTC
TRBJ1-2,.,TRBV7-8,.,CASSSTLWGPTNYGYTF,TGTGCCAGCAGCTCCACGCTCTGGGGGCCGACTAACTATGGCTACACCTTC
TRBJ2-1,TRBD1,TRBV27,.,CASSPRQGYYNEQFF,TGTGCCAGCAGTCCCCGACAGGGCTACTACAATGAGCAGTTCTTC
TRBJ1-1,.,TRBV28,many,CASSSLQGGHTEAFF,TGTGCCAGCAGTAGCTTACAGGGAGGGCACACTGAAGCTTTCTTT
TRBJ2-7,TRBD2,TRBV6-1,.,CASSDVLAGVYEQYF,TGTGCCAGCAGCGACGTACTAGCGGGAGTCTACGAGCAGTACTTC
TRBJ1-2,.,TRBV20-1,many,CSAALSGREAYGYTF,TGCAGTGCTGCCCTGTCGGGAAGGGAGGCCTATGGCTACACCTTC
TRBJ2-1,.,TRBV5-1,.,CASSLRPSSSNEQFF,TGCGCCAGCAGCTTGAGGCCCTCGAGTTCCAATGAGCAGTTCTTC
TRBJ2-1,.,TRBV11-3,many,CASSLNSRSYNEQFF,TGTGCCAGCAGCTTGAACAGTCGCTCCTACAATGAGCAGTTCTTC
TRBJ1-5,.,TRBV15,many,CATSRDRGNTQPQHF,TGTGCCACCAGCAGAGATCGAGGTAACACTCAGCCCCAGCATTTT
TRBJ1-1,.,TRBV5-1,many,CASSTNGADNTEAFF,TGCGCCAGCAGCACGAACGGCGCGGACAACACTGAAGCTTTCTTT
TRBJ2-3,TRBD2,TRBV24-1,many,CATSDTGLAGVRTDTQYF,TGTGCCACCAGTGACACTGGACTAGCGGGAGTTAGGACAGATACGCAGTATTTT
TRBJ1-2,.,TRBV20-1,few,CSAREDGYTF,TGCAGTGCTAGGGAGGATGGCTACACCTTC
TRBJ2-5,.,TRBV20-1,.,CSARDAPGWGETQYF,TGCAGTGCTAGAGATGCCCCGGGGTGGGGGGAGACCCAGTACTTC
TRBJ2-2,.,TRBV19,.,CASSTLEGPNTGELFF,TGTGCCAGTAGTACCCTGGAGGGGCCGAACACCGGGGAGCTGTTTTTT
TRBJ2-7,TRBD2,TRBV10-3,.,CAISEKREWYEQYF,TGTGCCATCAGTGAAAAGCGGGAGTGGTACGAGCAGTACTTC
TRBJ2-3,.,TRBV28,many,CASSRTPNTDTQYF,TGTGCCAGCAGCCGGACCCCAAACACAGATACGCAGTATTTT
TRBJ2-5,TRBD1,TRBV24-1,many,CATSDTTGGRETQYF,TGTGCCACCAGTGATACGACAGGGGGTCGGGAGACCCAGTACTTC
TRBJ2-1,.,TRBV11-3,many,CASRNESDWPYNEQFF,TGTGCCAGCAGGAATGAAAGTGACTGGCCCTACAATGAGCAGTTCTTC
TRBJ2-3,.,TRBV3-1,.,CASSPGRRASSTDTQYF,TGTGCCAGCAGCCCGGGCCGACGAGCGTCTAGCACAGATACGCAGTATTTT
TRBJ2-1,TRBD2,TRBV27,.,CASTQTSGWLLEQFF,TGTGCCAGCACCCAGACTAGCGGGTGGCTCCTTGAGCAGTTCTTC
TRBJ2-7,.,TRBV28,many,CASSIDAGQYF,TGTGCCAGCAGTATTGACGCGGGGCAGTACTTC
TRBJ2-1,TRBD2,TRBV3-1,many,CASSQGYLAGGNNEQFF,TGTGCCAGCAGCCAGGGATATCTAGCGGGAGGGAACAATGAGCAGTTCTTC
TRBJ1-5,.,TRBV7-9,.,CASSLVGGEPQHF,TGTGCCAGCAGCTTAGTTGGGGGAGAGCCCCAGCATTTT
TRBJ2-7,TRBD1,TRBV19,.,CASTLRTGTYEQYF,TGTGCCAGTACCCTCCGGACAGGGACCTACGAGCAGTACTTC
TRBJ2-1,.,TRBV18,many,CASSPTSRSGAKEQFF,TGTGCCAGCTCGCCAACCAGCCGTAGCGGAGCCAAAGAGCAGTTCTTC
TRBJ2-1,TRBD2,TRBV28,many,CASSSGTSPGVSEQFF,TGTGCCAGCAGTTCGGGGACTAGCCCGGGAGTGAGTGAGCAGTTCTTC
TRBJ2-1,.,TRBV27,.,CASSLYGNRRTYNEQFF,TGTGCCAGCAGTTTATATGGGAATAGGAGGACCTACAATGAGCAGTTCTTC
TRBJ1-1,.,TRBV11-2,many,CASSLEVSTPDTEAFF,TGTGCCAGCAGCTTAGAGGTTTCCACGCCGGACACTGAAGCTTTCTTT
TRBJ2-1,TRBD1,TRBV5-1,many,CASSFTGTGDNEQFF,TGCGCCAGCAGCTTCACTGGGACAGGGGACAATGAGCAGTTCTTC
TRBJ2-4,TRBD1,TRBV5-1,few,CASSDRDSKNIQYF,TGCGCCAGCAGCGACCGGGACAGCAAAAACATTCAGTACTTC